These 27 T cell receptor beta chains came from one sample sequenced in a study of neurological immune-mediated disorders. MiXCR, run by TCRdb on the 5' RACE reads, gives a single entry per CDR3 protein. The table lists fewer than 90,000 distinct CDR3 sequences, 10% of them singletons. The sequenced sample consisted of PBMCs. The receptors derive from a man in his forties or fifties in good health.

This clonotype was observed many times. The CDR3 region has the DNA TGTGCCAGCAGCCTTTGGACAGGGGATCCCTACGAGCAGTACTTC. Residues: CASSLWTGDPYEQYF. The chain is built from TRBV6-5 and TRBJ2-7; the match to TRBD1 covers 9 bases. V lost 6 bases and J lost 2; bases outside the gene matches: 8. Germline CDR1 is MNHEY and CDR2 is SVGAGI. The CDR3 has 15 residues.

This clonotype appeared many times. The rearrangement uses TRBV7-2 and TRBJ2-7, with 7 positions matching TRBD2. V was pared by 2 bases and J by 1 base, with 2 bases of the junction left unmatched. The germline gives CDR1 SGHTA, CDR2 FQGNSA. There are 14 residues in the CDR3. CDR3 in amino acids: CASSLLGGSYEQYF. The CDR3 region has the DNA TGTGCCAGCAGCTTATTGGGGGGGTCCTACGAGCAGTACTTC.

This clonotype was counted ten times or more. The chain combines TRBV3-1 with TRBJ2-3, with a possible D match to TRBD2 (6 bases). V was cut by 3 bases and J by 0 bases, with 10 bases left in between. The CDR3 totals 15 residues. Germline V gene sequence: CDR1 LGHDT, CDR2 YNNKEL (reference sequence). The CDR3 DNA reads TGTGCCAGCAGCCACAGGACTACTAGCACAGATACGCAGTATTTT. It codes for CASSHRTTSTDTQYF.

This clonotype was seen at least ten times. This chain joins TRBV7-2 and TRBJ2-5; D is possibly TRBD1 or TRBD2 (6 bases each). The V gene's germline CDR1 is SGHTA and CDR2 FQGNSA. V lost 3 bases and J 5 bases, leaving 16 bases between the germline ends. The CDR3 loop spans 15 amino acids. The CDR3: CASSLWGALRETQYF. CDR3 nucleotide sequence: TGTGCCAGCAGCTTGTGGGGGGCTCTAAGGGAGACCCAGTACTTC.

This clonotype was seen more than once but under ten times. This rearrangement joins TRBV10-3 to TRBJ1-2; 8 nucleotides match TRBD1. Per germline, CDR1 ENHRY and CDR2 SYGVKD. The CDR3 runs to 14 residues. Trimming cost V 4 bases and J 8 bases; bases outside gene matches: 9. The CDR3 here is CAISGLTGVGGYTF. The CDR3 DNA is TGTGCCATCAGTGGTCTGACAGGGGTGGGAGGCTACACCTTC.

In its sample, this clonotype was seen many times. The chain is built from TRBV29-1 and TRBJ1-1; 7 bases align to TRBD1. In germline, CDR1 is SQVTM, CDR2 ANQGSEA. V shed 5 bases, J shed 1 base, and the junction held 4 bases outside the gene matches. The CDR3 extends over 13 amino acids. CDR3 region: CSVYNRGNTEAFF. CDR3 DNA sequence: TGCAGCGTTTATAACAGGGGGAACACTGAAGCTTTCTTT.

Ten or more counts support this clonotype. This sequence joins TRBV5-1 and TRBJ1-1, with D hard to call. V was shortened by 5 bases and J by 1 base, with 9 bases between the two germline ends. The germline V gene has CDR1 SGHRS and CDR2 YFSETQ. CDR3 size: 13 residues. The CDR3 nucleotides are TGCGCCAGCAGATTGACACCGAACACTGAAGCTTTCTTT. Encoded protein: CASRLTPNTEAFF.

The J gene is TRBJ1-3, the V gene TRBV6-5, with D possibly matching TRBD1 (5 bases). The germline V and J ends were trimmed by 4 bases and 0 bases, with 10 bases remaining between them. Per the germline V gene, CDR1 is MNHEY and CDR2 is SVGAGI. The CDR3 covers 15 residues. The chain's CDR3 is CASSWQGNSGNTIYF. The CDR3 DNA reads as TGTGCCAGCAGTTGGCAGGGAAACTCTGGAAACACCATATATTTT.

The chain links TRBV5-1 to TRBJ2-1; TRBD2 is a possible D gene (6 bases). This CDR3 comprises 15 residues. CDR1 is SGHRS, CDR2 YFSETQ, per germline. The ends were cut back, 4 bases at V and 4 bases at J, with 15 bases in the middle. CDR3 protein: CASSLTGLLYNEQFF. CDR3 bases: TGCGCCAGCAGCCTGACCGGACTACTTTACAATGAGCAGTTCTTC. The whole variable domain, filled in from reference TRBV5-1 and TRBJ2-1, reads KAGVTQTPRYLIKTRGQQVTLSCSPISGHRSVSWYQQTPGQGLQFLFEYFSETQRNKGNFPGRFSGRQFSNSRSEMNVSTLELGDSALYLCASSLTGLLYNEQFFGPGTRLTVL.

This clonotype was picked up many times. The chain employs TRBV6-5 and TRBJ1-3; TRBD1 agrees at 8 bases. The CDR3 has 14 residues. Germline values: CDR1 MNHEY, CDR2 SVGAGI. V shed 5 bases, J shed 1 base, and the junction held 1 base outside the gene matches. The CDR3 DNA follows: TGTGCCAGCAGTCGGACAGGGTCTGGAAACACCATATATTTT. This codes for CASSRTGSGNTIYF.

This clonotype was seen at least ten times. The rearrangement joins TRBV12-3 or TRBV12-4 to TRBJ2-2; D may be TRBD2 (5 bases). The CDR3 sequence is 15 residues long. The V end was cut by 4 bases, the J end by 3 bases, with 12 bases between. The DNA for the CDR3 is TGTGCCAGCAGTTCGTCGGGGTCCGACACCGGGGAGCTGTTTTTT. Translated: CASSSSGSDTGELFF.

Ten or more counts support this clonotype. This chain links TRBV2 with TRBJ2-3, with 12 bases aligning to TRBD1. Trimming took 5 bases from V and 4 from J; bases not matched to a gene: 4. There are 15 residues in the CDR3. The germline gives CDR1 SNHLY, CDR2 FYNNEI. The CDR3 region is CASSPGTGGADTQYF. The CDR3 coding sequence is TGTGCCAGCAGTCCCGGGACAGGGGGCGCAGATACGCAGTATTTT.

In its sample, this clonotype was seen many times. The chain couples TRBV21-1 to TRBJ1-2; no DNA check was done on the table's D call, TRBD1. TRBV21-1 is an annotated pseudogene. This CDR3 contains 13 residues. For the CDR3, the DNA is TGTGCCAGCAGCAAAAGAGTAGGGGGCGGCTACACCTTC. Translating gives CASSKRVGGGYTF.

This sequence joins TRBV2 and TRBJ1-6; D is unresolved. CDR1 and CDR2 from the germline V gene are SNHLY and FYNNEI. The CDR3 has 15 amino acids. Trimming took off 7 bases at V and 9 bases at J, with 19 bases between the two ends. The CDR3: CASIPYTGNGSPLHF. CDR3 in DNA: TGTGCCAGCATTCCCTACACTGGCAACGGTTCACCCCTCCACTTT.

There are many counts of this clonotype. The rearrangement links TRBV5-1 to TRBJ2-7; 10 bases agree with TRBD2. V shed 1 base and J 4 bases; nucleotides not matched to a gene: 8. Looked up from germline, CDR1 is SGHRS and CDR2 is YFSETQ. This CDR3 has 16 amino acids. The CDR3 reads CASSLMTSGFLYEQYF. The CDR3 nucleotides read TGCGCCAGCAGCTTGATGACTAGCGGGTTTTTATACGAGCAGTACTTC.

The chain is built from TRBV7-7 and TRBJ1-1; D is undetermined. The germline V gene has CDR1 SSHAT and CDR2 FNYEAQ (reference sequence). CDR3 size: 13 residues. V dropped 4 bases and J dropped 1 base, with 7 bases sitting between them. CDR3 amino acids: CASSSGPNTEAFF. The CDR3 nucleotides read TGTGCCAGCAGCTCTGGACCGAACACTGAAGCTTTCTTT.

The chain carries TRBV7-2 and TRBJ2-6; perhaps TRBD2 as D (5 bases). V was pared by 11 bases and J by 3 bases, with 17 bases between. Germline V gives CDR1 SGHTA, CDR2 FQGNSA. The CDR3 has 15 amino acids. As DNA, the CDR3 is TGTGCCTGCTGCACCAGAGGGCATGGGGCCAACGTCCTGACTTTC. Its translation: CACCTRGHGANVLTF.

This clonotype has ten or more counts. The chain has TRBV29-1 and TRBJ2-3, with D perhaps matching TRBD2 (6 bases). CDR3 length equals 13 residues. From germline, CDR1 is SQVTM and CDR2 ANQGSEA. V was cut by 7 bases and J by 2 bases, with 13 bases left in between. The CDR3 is CSAGEAFTDTQYF. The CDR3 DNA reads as TGCAGCGCCGGGGAGGCATTCACAGATACGCAGTATTTT.

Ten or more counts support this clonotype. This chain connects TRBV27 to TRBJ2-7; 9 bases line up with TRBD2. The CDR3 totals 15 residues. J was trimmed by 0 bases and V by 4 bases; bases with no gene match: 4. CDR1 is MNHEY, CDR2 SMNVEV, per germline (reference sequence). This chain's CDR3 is CASSSLAGISYEQYF. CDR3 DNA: TGTGCCAGCAGTTCTCTAGCGGGAATCTCCTACGAGCAGTACTTC.

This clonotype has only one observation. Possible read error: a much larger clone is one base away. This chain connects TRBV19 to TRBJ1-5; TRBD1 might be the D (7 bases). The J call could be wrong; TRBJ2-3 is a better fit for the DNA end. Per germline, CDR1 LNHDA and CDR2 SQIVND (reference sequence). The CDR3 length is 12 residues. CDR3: CASSTAGGPQYF. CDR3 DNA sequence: TGTGCCAGTAGTACCGCAGGGGGGCCCCAGTATTTT.

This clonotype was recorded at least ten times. CDR3 nucleotides: TGTGCCACCAGTGAAACCGGGACAGGGAAGGACATTCAGTACTTC. This codes for CATSETGTGKDIQYF. This chain connects TRBV24-1 to TRBJ2-4; the match to TRBD1 covers 9 bases. Germline-derived CDR1 and CDR2 are KGHDR and SFDVKD. The CDR3 is 15 amino acids. Trimming at V came to 4 bases and at J to 8 bases, leaving 8 bases not matched to a gene.

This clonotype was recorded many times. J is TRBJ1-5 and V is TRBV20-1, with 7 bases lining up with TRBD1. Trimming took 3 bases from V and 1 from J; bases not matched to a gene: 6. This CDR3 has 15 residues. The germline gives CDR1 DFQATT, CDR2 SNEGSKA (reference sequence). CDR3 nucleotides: TGCAGTGCTAGTCCAGGGGGTATGAGCAATCAGCCCCAGCATTTT. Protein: CSASPGGMSNQPQHF.

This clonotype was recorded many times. The CDR3 nucleotides are TGTGCCACCCACAGGGGACACGAGCAGTACTTC. It is translated as CATHRGHEQYF. The rearrangement links TRBV6-5 to TRBJ2-7; 7 bases agree with TRBD1. V lost 10 bases, J lost 5 bases, and 5 bases stayed unmatched. Germline CDR1 MNHEY, CDR2 SVGAGI. This CDR3 region has 11 residues.

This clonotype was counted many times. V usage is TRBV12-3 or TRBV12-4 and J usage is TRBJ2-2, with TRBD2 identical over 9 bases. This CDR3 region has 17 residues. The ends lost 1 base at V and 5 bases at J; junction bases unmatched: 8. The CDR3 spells CASSLGGGGARTGELFF. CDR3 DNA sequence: TGTGCCAGCAGTTTAGGAGGCGGGGGGGCCAGAACCGGGGAGCTGTTTTTT.

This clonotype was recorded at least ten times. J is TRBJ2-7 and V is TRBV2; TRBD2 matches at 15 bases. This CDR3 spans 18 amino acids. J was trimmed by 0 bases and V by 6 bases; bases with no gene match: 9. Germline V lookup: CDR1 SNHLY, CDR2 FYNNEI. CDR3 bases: TGTGCCAGCAGCGGACGCCCGGGACTAGCGGGGGGCTCCTACGAGCAGTACTTC. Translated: CASSGRPGLAGGSYEQYF.

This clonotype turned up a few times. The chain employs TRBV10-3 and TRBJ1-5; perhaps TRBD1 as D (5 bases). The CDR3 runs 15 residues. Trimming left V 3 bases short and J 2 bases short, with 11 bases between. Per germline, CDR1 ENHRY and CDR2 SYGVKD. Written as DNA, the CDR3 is TGTGCCATCAGTGACCCGGGACTGGGCAATCAGCCCCAGCATTTT. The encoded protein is CAISDPGLGNQPQHF.

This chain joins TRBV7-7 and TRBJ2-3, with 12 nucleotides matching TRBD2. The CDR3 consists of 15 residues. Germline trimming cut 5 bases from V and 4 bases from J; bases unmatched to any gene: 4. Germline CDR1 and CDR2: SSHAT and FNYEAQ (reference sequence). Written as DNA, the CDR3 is TGTGCCAGCAGCCGGACTAGCGGGGTTGCAGATACGCAGTATTTT. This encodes CASSRTSGVADTQYF.